Described below is a single T cell receptor (beta chain) sequence and its context. Its specific antigen is unknown. No base quality values were provided; no much bigger clone lies one nucleotide off. This sample was taken from a study of T cell responses to AZD1222 COVID-19 vaccine (dated by TCRdb to the early 2020s). With regard to the full study: TCR sequencing covered 230 to 250 trial participants: 200 to 210 given two doses of AZD1222 and approximately 26 given two doses of MenACWY control vaccine. Enrollment into the trials was organized by age into subgroups of 18-55, 56-69 and 70-plus years, and those subgroups contained about 160, 30 and 59 TCR-sequenced participants, respectively.

The time point label for this specimen denotes: about 28 days (+/-7) after the second vaccine dose. The sample's treatment or condition, from its label and the paper: meningococcal conjugate vaccine given as trial control. Vaccinee samples came from UK trials COV001 and COV002, including a single-blind randomized controlled phase 2/3 trial of AZD1222 (ChAdOx1 nCoV-19) in healthy adults. Trial participant PBMC samples were collected at day 0 and day 28 after the second dose for TCRbeta chain sequencing. Including the terminal cysteine and phenylalanine, the CDR3 comprises 15 residues. Of all the DNA, just the CDR3 is kept, 45 bases in frame from base 1. V trim: 2 bases; J trim: 3 bases; unmatched bases: 5. The germline V gene provides CDR1 SGDLS and CDR2 YYNGEE. The CDR3 regions of human TCRbeta chains were analyzed by immunosequencing. Per the original workflow: TCRs in the repertoires were matched against a reference library of SARS-CoV-2-specific TCRs that had been generated with the MIRA antigen-specificity platform. Breadth meant the fraction of unique TCRs that were SARS-CoV-2-associated, whereas depth meant the fraction of total T cells that were SARS-CoV-2-associated. Using the MIRA data, every spike-specific TCR was mapped to the spike region that the TCR reacted to and assigned to either a CD4 or a CD8 class. Log10-transformed breadth and depth values were compared by one-way ANOVA with Sidak's multiple comparisons tests. TCRdb took this table from immuneACCESS and kept in-frame rearrangements with V and J called. Such tables lack part of the clones; where checked against another copy, unresolved V genes explain under half of the gap, and the rest is unexplained. V and J calls and clone size come straight from that table; D and trimming were deduced from the DNA. Across this sample there are approximately 210,000 clones, with around 94% seen only once. Around 1.5% of the sample goes to the ten largest clones.

Broad study findings and their caveats: In the small 56-69-year group, the increase in depth fell short of significance, most likely because of low power. Nearly half of unique spike-specific TCRs reportedly recognized epitopes outside regions mutated in the B.1.351 and B.1.1.7 variants. Participants were mostly white British and included more females than males, and it was suggested by the authors that clonal diversity may have been underestimated. After two AZD1222 doses, spike-specific TCR breadth and depth were significantly higher than at day 0 and than in MenACWY recipients. Vaccine-associated CD4 TCRs spanned the whole spike protein, with dominant responses in regions 160-218 and 743-854. Because no day 14 peak-response samples were available, the repertoires could be characterized only after the peak T cell response. Conclusions about previously exposed vaccinees are limited, since just a handful of AZD1222 recipients were seropositive for SARS-CoV-2 at baseline.

This receptor chain uses TRBV9 and TRBJ1-5; 7 central bases correspond to TRBD1. The specimen comprised peripheral blood, sampled 28 days after the second dose of the MenACWY control vaccine. The TCR originated in an adult who received the MenACWY meningococcal vaccine as a control. The nucleotide sequence is given as TGTGCCAGCAGCGTCTCGGGACAGATCAATCAGCCCCAGCATTTT. This translates into CASSVSGQINQPQHF.